This passage covers 28 T cell receptor beta chains from one sample sequenced in a study of blood T cell repertoires in COVID-19. Here immunoSEQ multiplex PCR was the method, and the copy in TCRdb shows in-frame clones only, minus some. The sample records some 45,000 clones, around nine tenths being singletons. Material for sequencing was peripheral blood. These receptors all stem from a human donor in a cohort sampled during active COVID-19.

This chain uses TRBV2 with TRBJ1-1, with unresolved D. The germline gives CDR1 SNHLY, CDR2 FYNNEI. The ends were cut back, 6 bases at V and 0 bases at J, with 11 bases in the middle. The CDR3 has 14 amino acids. CDR3 protein: CASRALGLNTEAFF. The CDR3 bases are TGTGCCAGCAGGGCCCTTGGGCTGAACACTGAAGCTTTCTTT.

Only one count was recorded for this clone. The J gene is TRBJ1-1, the V gene TRBV5-6; TRBD1 matches at 7 bases. The CDR3 loop spans 15 amino acids. V lost 4 bases, J lost 4 bases, and 10 bases stayed unmatched. CDR1 and CDR2 (germline): SGHDT, YYEEEE. The CDR3 coding sequence is TGTGCCAGCAGCGATGTTAAAGGGGGCGGCACTGAAGCTTTCTTT. Its protein product is CASSDVKGGGTEAFF.

V usage is TRBV25-1 and J usage is TRBJ1-1; 9 bases match TRBD1. The germline CDR1 and CDR2 sequences are MGHDK and SYGVNS. J was trimmed by 1 base and V by 1 base; bases with no gene match: 1. The length of the CDR3 is 15 residues. CDR3 sequence reads: CASSEWGQGNTEAFF. The CDR3 DNA reads as TGTGCCAGCAGTGAATGGGGACAGGGGAACACTGAAGCTTTCTTT.

The rearrangement joins TRBV6-1 to TRBJ2-1; 9 bases map to TRBD1. The CDR3 runs 17 residues. V lost 0 bases to trimming and J lost 0 bases; unmatched junction nucleotides: 3. The germline V gene encodes CDR1 MNHNS and CDR2 SASEGT. In DNA, the CDR3 is TGTGCCAGCAGTGAAGCGATGGGACAGGGCTCCTACAATGAGCAGTTCTTC. Encoded protein: CASSEAMGQGSYNEQFF.

The genes are TRBV5-1 and TRBJ2-3, with D possibly matching TRBD1 (6 bases). The CDR3 extends over 14 amino acids. Germline values: CDR1 SGHRS, CDR2 YFSETQ. Trimming took 4 bases from V and 0 from J, leaving 9 bases between them. CDR3 residues: CASSPGQSTDTQYF. The CDR3 bases are TGCGCCAGCAGCCCGGGACAAAGCACAGATACGCAGTATTTT.

The rearrangement links TRBV12-3 or TRBV12-4 to TRBJ1-3, with D perhaps matching TRBD1 (6 bases). The CDR3 is 12 residues long. V lost 7 bases and J lost 4, with 8 bases in between. The CDR3 sequence is CASTQGGNTIYF. The DNA of the CDR3 is TGTGCCAGCACCCAGGGGGGAAACACCATATATTTT.

V is TRBV6-1 and J is TRBJ1-1; TRBD1 matches 7 bases. Germline V lookup: CDR1 MNHNS, CDR2 SASEGT. CDR3 length: 14 residues. V trimming: 1 base; J trimming: 5 bases; junction bases outside the gene matches: 4. For the CDR3, the DNA is TGTGCCAGCAGTGAAGTTTTACAGGGGACTGAAGCTTTCTTT. Its protein is CASSEVLQGTEAFF.

This sequence joins TRBV9 and TRBJ1-2, with TRBD1 matching over 11 bases. Trimming at V came to 4 bases and at J to 6 bases, leaving 5 bases not matched to a gene. CDR3 length equals 14 residues. Germline loops: CDR1 SGDLS, CDR2 YYNGEE. CDR3 in DNA: TGTGCCAGCAGCCCTGGACAGGGGGCTGATGGCTACACCTTC. Encoded protein: CASSPGQGADGYTF. Based on the CDR3 plus reference TRBV9 and TRBJ1-2, the full variable domain is DSGVTQTPKHLITATGQRVTLRCSPRSGDLSVYWYQQSLDQGLQFLIQYYNGEERAKGNILERFSAQQFPDLHSELNLSSLELGDSALYFCASSPGQGADGYTFGSGTRLTVV.

This chain connects TRBV11-3 to TRBJ2-5; the D is unclear. Trimming removed 1 base from V and 7 bases from J, with 10 bases in between. This CDR3 region has 13 residues. Germline V gene data show CDR1 as SGHNT and CDR2 as YENEEA. CDR3 sequence reads: CASSLVTGGTQYF. As DNA, the CDR3 is TGTGCCAGCAGCTTAGTTACCGGCGGGACCCAGTACTTC.

The V gene is TRBV19, the J gene TRBJ1-1; D remains ambiguous. The ends were cut back, 6 bases at V and 6 bases at J, with 11 bases in the middle. The CDR3 runs 12 residues. Germline CDR1 reads LNHDA; CDR2 reads SQIVND (reference sequence). The CDR3, as DNA: TGTGCCAGTAGCTCTTGGACTGCTGAAGCTTTCTTT. It is translated as CASSSWTAEAFF. Full variable domain (missing parts from reference TRBV19 and TRBJ1-1): DGGITQSPKYLFRKEGQNVTLSCEQNLNHDAMYWYRQDPGQGLRLIYYSQIVNDFQKGDIAEGYSVSREKKESFPLTVTSAQKNPTAFYLCASSSWTAEAFFGQGTRLTVV.

The chain couples TRBV19 to TRBJ1-1; D unresolved. The CDR3 extends over 13 amino acids. Germline CDR1 is LNHDA and CDR2 is SQIVND (reference sequence). Trimming removed 5 bases from V and 8 bases from J, with 15 bases in between. CDR3 amino acids: CASSPTTRLEAFF. In DNA form, the CDR3 reads TGTGCCAGTAGTCCGACCACGAGACTCGAAGCTTTCTTT.

The chain is built from TRBV12-5 and TRBJ2-1; D remains ambiguous. The V gene lost 5 bases and the J gene lost 5 bases, with 7 bases spanning the gap. The CDR3 covers 12 residues. CDR1 is LGHNT and CDR2 is FRNRAP in the germline V gene. CDR3 sequence: CASGPHNNEQFF. CDR3 sequence (DNA): TGTGCTAGTGGTCCACACAACAATGAGCAGTTCTTC. The full variable domain, rest sourced from reference TRBV12-5 and TRBJ2-1, is DARVTQTPRHKVTEMGQEVTMRCQPILGHNTVFWYRQTMMQGLELLAYFRNRAPLDDSGMPKDRFSAEMPDATLATLKIQPSEPRDSAVYFCASGPHNNEQFFGPGTRLTVL.

This clone appeared a few times. The chain uses TRBV6-5 and TRBJ2-3; D call uncertain. Trimming took 0 bases from V and 4 from J, leaving 8 bases between them. The V gene's germline CDR1 is MNHEY and CDR2 SVGAGI. The CDR3 loop spans 14 amino acids. The CDR3 here is CASSYSSRADTQYF. DNA for the CDR3: TGTGCCAGCAGTTACTCGAGCCGAGCAGATACGCAGTATTTT.

The chain uses TRBV7-9 and TRBJ1-1; D perhaps matches TRBD1 (5 bases). From germline, CDR1 is SEHNR and CDR2 FQNEAQ (reference sequence). There are 14 residues in the CDR3. The ends were cut back, 4 bases at V and 2 bases at J, with 11 bases in the middle. This chain's CDR3 is CASSSRGGNTEAFF. DNA of the CDR3: TGTGCCAGCAGCTCCCGGGGGGGTAACACTGAAGCTTTCTTT.

CDR3 sequence: CASSDNRDRAYMNTEAFF. CDR3 sequence (DNA): TGTGCCAGCAGTGATAATCGGGACAGGGCTTACATGAACACTGAAGCTTTCTTT. The V gene is TRBV25-1, the J gene TRBJ1-1, with 9 bases aligning to TRBD1. The ends lost 3 bases at V and 0 bases at J; junction bases unmatched: 11. The germline V gene encodes CDR1 MGHDK and CDR2 SYGVNS. The CDR3 has 18 residues.

The J gene is TRBJ1-2, the V gene TRBV7-9, with D tentatively TRBD1 (5 bases). Trimming took off 5 bases at V and 11 bases at J, with 24 bases between the two ends. The length of the CDR3 is 15 residues. Germline loops: CDR1 SEHNR, CDR2 FQNEAQ (reference sequence). The CDR3 nucleotides read TGTGCCAGCAGCCCCCCCCAAGGGGACTCCCCCCAGTACACCTTC. It codes for CASSPPQGDSPQYTF. Filled out from reference TRBV7-9 and TRBJ1-2, the complete variable domain reads DTGVSQNPRHKITKRGQNVTFRCDPISEHNRLYWYRQTLGQGPEFLTYFQNEAQLEKSRLLSDRFSAERPKGSFSTLEIQRTEQGDSAMYLCASSPPQGDSPQYTFGSGTRLTVV.

The rearrangement links TRBV6-6 to TRBJ1-1; maybe TRBD1 (6 bases). V was trimmed by 4 bases and J by 4 bases, leaving 13 bases between them. This CDR3 has 14 residues. Germline CDR1 is MNHNY and CDR2 is SVGAGI (reference sequence). This chain's CDR3 is CASSSHREGTEAFF. The CDR3 nucleotides are TGTGCCAGCAGTTCCCACAGGGAGGGCACTGAAGCTTTCTTT.

V usage is TRBV4-3 and J usage is TRBJ2-3; a possible D gene is TRBD1 (6 bases). V was clipped by 0 bases and J by 5 bases, with 15 bases between them. This CDR3 contains 16 residues. Germline-derived CDR1 and CDR2 are LGHNA and YSLEER. The CDR3 nucleotides are TGCGCCAGCAGCCAAGATTGGTTACAGGGAAAAGATACGCAGTATTTT. Translation gives CASSQDWLQGKDTQYF.

This clone has just one count. The gene calls are TRBV9 and TRBJ2-3; 10 positions agree with TRBD1. V lost 4 bases, J lost 2 bases, and 7 bases stayed unmatched. This CDR3 spans 16 amino acids. Germline V gene lookup returns CDR1 SGDLS and CDR2 YYNGEE. The CDR3 DNA is TGTGCCAGCAGCCTAGAGGGACAGGGGATCACAGATACGCAGTATTTT. This gives the protein CASSLEGQGITDTQYF. Full variable domain (rest looked up from reference TRBV9 and TRBJ2-3): DSGVTQTPKHLITATGQRVTLRCSPRSGDLSVYWYQQSLDQGLQFLIQYYNGEERAKGNILERFSAQQFPDLHSELNLSSLELGDSALYFCASSLEGQGITDTQYFGPGTRLTVL.

The chain couples TRBV9 to TRBJ2-5; a possible D gene is TRBD2 (7 bases). The CDR3 is 16 residues long. Germline CDR1 SGDLS, CDR2 YYNGEE. The V and J ends lost 2 bases and 5 bases respectively, with 19 bases between them. The CDR3 DNA reads as TGTGCCAGCAGCGTTCGGGACAAGGGAGGGTGGGAGACCCAGTACTTC. This sequence encodes CASSVRDKGGWETQYF.

This chain uses TRBV19 with TRBJ2-3; 8 positions agree with TRBD2. With 8 bases clipped from V and 2 bases from J, the junction kept 12 bases outside the gene matches. This CDR3 has 16 amino acids. Germline CDR1 reads LNHDA; CDR2 reads SQIVND (reference sequence). Here the CDR3 DNA reads TGTGCCAGTCACAGGGCGGAGCGGGGGCCCACAGATACGCAGTATTTT. Encoded protein: CASHRAERGPTDTQYF.

The genes are TRBV2 and TRBJ2-5, with D unclear. Germline V lookup: CDR1 SNHLY, CDR2 FYNNEI. Trimming removed 5 bases from V and 2 bases from J, with 3 bases in between. This CDR3 comprises 11 residues. The CDR3 nucleotides are TGTGCCAGCAGTTTACAAGAGACCCAGTACTTC. This gives the protein CASSLQETQYF. Variable domain in full (rest from reference TRBV2 and TRBJ2-5): EPEVTQTPSHQVTQMGQEVILRCVPISNHLYFYWYRQILGQKVEFLVSFYNNEISEKSEIFDDQFSVERPDGSNFTLKIRSTKLEDSAMYFCASSLQETQYFGPGTRLLVL.

This sequence joins TRBV28 and TRBJ1-1, with 11 bases aligning to TRBD1. There are 14 residues in the CDR3. J gave up 4 bases and V 2 bases, and 0 bases lay outside the gene matches. Germline CDR1 MDHEN, CDR2 SYDVKM. The CDR3 region has the DNA TGTGCCAGCAGTTTAGGGACAGGGGGCACTGAAGCTTTCTTT. Translating gives CASSLGTGGTEAFF.

The chain is built from TRBV7-2 and TRBJ1-2, with 8 bases aligning to TRBD1. The germline V gene encodes CDR1 SGHTA and CDR2 FQGNSA. Trimming removed 6 bases from V and 2 bases from J; junction bases left unmatched: 11. The CDR3 consists of 16 residues. CDR3 protein: CASSLKGGTGNYGYTF. The CDR3 nucleotides are TGTGCCAGCAGTTTAAAGGGAGGGACAGGCAACTATGGCTACACCTTC.

This rearrangement joins TRBV29-1 to TRBJ1-2, with TRBD1 identical over 9 bases. CDR3 length: 12 amino acids. Germline CDR1 is SQVTM and CDR2 is ANQGSEA. Trimming at V came to 7 bases and at J to 6 bases, leaving 6 bases not matched to a gene. CDR3 region: CSGGQGLDGYTF. CDR3 bases: TGCAGCGGGGGACAGGGCCTAGATGGCTACACCTTC.

This clone was recorded only once. The genes are TRBV30 and TRBJ2-2; possible D gene TRBD2, 6 bases. V was shortened by 3 bases and J by 7 bases, with 12 bases between the two germline ends. Looked up from germline, CDR1 is GTSNPN and CDR2 is SVGIG (reference sequence). The length of the CDR3 is 13 residues. The CDR3 protein is CAWRGSGGGELFF. CDR3 in DNA: TGTGCCTGGAGGGGTAGCGGAGGCGGGGAGCTGTTTTTT.

The V call is TRBV7-9, the J call TRBJ1-3; D is unresolved. CDR3 size: 11 residues. The V and J ends lost 5 bases and 8 bases respectively, with 7 bases between them. Per the germline V gene, CDR1 is SEHNR and CDR2 is FQNEAQ (reference sequence). This chain's CDR3 is CASSPPDTIYF. In DNA form, the CDR3 reads TGTGCCAGCAGCCCGCCGGACACCATATATTTT.

This clone was seen only a few times. The chain couples TRBV3-1 (or the pseudogene TRBV3-2) to TRBJ1-6; perhaps TRBD1 as D (5 bases). There are 13 residues in the CDR3. Germline V gives CDR1 LGHDT, CDR2 YNNKEL (reference sequence). The V gene lost 3 bases and the J gene lost 9 bases, with 9 bases spanning the gap. In DNA, the CDR3 is TGTGCCAGCAGCCATATCGGGGGTTCACCCCTCCACTTT. It encodes CASSHIGGSPLHF.